This TCR beta chain was recovered during a study of early stage breast cancer tumors. Study in general: Of around 15 invasive breast tumors, approximately 11 were hormone receptor-positive, HER2-negative. General study results and limits: Chain pairing and CD4, CD8 or FOXP3 expression were not captured.

Using immunoSEQ multiplex PCR, the repertoire was profiled, and TCRdb retains in-frame clones only, with some absent. This table holds over 40,000 clones, around 80% found once. The V end was cut by 3 bases, the J end by 5 bases, with 7 bases between. CDR3 length: 12 residues. From germline, CDR1 is SEHNR and CDR2 FQNEAQ (reference sequence). As concerns this clone: Antigen unknown.

Sequenced material: blood. This sequence was found in a person aged 40 to 49 with breast cancer. The chain joins TRBV7-9 to TRBJ1-2; D call uncertain. DNA for the CDR3: TGTGCCAGCAGCTTGACGTCTTATGGCTACACCTTC. The encoded protein is CASSLTSYGYTF.